This T cell receptor (beta chain) was retrieved from a study of blood T cell repertoires in COVID-19. As for the study in general: Spain, Italy and the United States supplied samples that represented acute and convalescent COVID-19.

Original processing methods: Nucleated cell number was recorded as an estimate derived from reference gene primer amplification. Using immunoSEQ multiplex PCR, the repertoire was profiled, and TCRdb retains in-frame clones only, with some absent. V and J calls and clone size follow that table, whereas D and trimming were derived from the DNA. The table shows roughly 190,000 clones, with 65% to 90% occurring only once. Enrollees, about 18 to 95 years old, lived in approximately 25 US areas. Cohorts were assigned according to the clinical history that participants reported. V lost 3 bases and J lost 5; bases outside the gene matches: 2. In germline, CDR1 is SGHNT, CDR2 YYREEE (reference sequence). The CDR3 has 14 residues.

The chain combines TRBV5-4 with TRBJ1-6, with 7 bases aligning to TRBD1. The source is a woman between 55 and 75 years old with acute COVID-19. Sequencing was performed on PBMCs or T cells enriched from blood (not recorded which). For the CDR3, the DNA is TGTGCCAGCAGCTCGGGACAGAATAATTCACCCCTCCACTTT. Translation: CASSSGQNNSPLHF.